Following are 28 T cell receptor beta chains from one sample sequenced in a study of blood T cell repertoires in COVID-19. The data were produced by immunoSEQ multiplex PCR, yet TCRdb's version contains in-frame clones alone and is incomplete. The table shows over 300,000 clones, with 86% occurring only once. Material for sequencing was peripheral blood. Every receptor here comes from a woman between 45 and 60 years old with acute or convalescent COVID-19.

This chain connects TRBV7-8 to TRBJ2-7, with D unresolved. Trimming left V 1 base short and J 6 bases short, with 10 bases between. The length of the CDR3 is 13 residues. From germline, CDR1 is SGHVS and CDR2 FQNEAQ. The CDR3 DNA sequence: TGTGCCAGCAGCTTAGTTCTGGCCAGCGAGCAGTACTTC. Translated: CASSLVLASEQYF. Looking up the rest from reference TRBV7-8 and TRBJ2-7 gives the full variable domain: GAGVSQSPRYKVAKRGQDVALRCDPISGHVSLFWYQQALGQGPEFLTYFQNEAQLDKSGLPSDRFFAERPEGSVSTLKIQRTQQEDSAVYLCASSLVLASEQYFGPGTRLTVT.

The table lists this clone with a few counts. CDR3 sequence: CASSTSGTGHTEAFF. The CDR3 nucleotides read TGTGCCAGCAGCACTTCCGGGACAGGGCACACTGAAGCTTTCTTT. The chain carries TRBV28 and TRBJ1-1, with TRBD1 identical over 9 bases. The CDR3 contains 15 residues. V lost 6 bases, J lost 3 bases, and 8 bases stayed unmatched. Germline loops: CDR1 MDHEN, CDR2 SYDVKM. Supplemented by reference TRBV28 and TRBJ1-1, the full variable domain reads DVKVTQSSRYLVKRTGEKVFLECVQDMDHENMFWYRQDPGLGLRLIYFSYDVKMKEKGDIPEGYSVSREKKERFSLILESASTNQTSMYLCASSTSGTGHTEAFFGQGTRLTVV.

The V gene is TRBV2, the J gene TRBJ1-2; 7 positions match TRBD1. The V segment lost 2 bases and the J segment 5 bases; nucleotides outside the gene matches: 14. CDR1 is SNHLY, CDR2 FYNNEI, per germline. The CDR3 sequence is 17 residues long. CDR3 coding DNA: TGTGCCAGCAGTGAATCTGCGTACAGGGGAGTGTGGTATGGCTACACCTTC. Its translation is CASSESAYRGVWYGYTF.

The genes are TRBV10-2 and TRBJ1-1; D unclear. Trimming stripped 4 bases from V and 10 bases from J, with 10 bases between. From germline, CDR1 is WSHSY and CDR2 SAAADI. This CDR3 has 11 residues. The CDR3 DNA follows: TGCGCCAGCAGTGCAGGCGGAGGAGCTTTCTTT. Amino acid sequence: CASSAGGGAFF.

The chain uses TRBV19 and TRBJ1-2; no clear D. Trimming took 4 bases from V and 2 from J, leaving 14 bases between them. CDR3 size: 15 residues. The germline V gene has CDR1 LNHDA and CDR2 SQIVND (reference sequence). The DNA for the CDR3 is TGTGCCAGTAGTAAGGGAGAGGGATTAAACTATGGCTACACCTTC. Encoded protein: CASSKGEGLNYGYTF.

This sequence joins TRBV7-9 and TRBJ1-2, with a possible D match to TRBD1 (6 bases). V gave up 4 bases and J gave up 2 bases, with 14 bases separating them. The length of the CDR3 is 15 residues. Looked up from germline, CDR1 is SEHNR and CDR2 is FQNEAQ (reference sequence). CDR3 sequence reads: CASSSRDIWNYGYTF. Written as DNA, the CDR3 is TGTGCCAGCAGCTCCCGGGACATTTGGAACTATGGCTACACCTTC. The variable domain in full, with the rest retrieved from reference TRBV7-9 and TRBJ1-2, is DTGVSQNPRHKITKRGQNVTFRCDPISEHNRLYWYRQTLGQGPEFLTYFQNEAQLEKSRLLSDRFSAERPKGSFSTLEIQRTEQGDSAMYLCASSSRDIWNYGYTFGSGTRLTVV.

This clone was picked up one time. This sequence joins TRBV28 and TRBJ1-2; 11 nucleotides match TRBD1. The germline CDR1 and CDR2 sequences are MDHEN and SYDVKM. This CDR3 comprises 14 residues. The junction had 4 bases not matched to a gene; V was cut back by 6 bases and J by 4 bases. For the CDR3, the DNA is TGTGCCAGCAGAGCCGGGACAGGGGGCTATGGCTACACCTTC. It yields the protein CASRAGTGGYGYTF.

In DNA, the CDR3 is TGTGCCAGTAGTATTTGGGAAGGGGGCGCGGACTATGGCTACACCTTC. Amino acid sequence: CASSIWEGGADYGYTF. The chain carries TRBV19 and TRBJ1-2; 7 bases are a match to TRBD1. Germline V gene data show CDR1 as LNHDA and CDR2 as SQIVND (reference sequence). V was pared by 3 bases and J by 3 bases, with 10 bases of the junction left unmatched. The CDR3 spans 16 residues.

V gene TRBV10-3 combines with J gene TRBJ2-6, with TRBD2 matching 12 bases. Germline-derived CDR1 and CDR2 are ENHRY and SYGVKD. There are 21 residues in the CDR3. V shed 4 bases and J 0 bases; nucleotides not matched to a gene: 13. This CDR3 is CAISANPGTSGPNSGANVLTF. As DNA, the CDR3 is TGTGCCATCAGTGCGAACCCCGGGACTAGCGGGCCTAACTCTGGGGCCAACGTCCTGACTTTC.

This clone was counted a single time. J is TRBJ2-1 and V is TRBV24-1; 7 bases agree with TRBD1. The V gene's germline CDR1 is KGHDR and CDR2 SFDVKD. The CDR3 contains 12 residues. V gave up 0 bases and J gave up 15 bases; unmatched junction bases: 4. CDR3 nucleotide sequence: TGTGCCACCAGTGATTTGGGGACAGCGCTGTTCTTC. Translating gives CATSDLGTALFF.

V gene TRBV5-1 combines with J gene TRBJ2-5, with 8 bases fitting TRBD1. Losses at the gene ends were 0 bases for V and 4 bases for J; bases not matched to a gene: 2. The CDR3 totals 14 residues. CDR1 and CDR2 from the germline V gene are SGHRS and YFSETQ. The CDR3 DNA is TGCGCCAGCAGCTTGGGTGGGACAGGAGAGACCCAGTACTTC. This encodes CASSLGGTGETQYF.

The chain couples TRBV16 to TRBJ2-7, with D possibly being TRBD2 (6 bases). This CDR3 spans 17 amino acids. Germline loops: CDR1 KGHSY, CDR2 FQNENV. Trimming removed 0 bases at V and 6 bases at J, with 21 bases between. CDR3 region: CASSQSRGARLVREQYF. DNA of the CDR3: TGTGCCAGCAGCCAATCCCGGGGAGCCCGACTAGTACGCGAGCAGTACTTC.

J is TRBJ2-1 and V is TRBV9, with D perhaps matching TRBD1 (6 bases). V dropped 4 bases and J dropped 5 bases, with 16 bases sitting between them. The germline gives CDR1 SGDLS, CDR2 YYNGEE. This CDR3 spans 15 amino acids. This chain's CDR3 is CASSPRTAFNNEQFF. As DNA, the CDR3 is TGTGCCAGCAGCCCCAGGACAGCCTTTAACAATGAGCAGTTCTTC. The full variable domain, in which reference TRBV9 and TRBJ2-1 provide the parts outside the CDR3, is DSGVTQTPKHLITATGQRVTLRCSPRSGDLSVYWYQQSLDQGLQFLIQYYNGEERAKGNILERFSAQQFPDLHSELNLSSLELGDSALYFCASSPRTAFNNEQFFGPGTRLTVL.

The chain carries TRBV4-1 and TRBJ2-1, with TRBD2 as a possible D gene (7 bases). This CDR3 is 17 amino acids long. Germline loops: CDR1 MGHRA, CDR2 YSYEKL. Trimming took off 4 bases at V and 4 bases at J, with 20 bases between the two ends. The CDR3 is CASSPREAGAIYNEQFF. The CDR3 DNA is TGCGCCAGCAGCCCACGGGAGGCAGGGGCCATTTACAATGAGCAGTTCTTC.

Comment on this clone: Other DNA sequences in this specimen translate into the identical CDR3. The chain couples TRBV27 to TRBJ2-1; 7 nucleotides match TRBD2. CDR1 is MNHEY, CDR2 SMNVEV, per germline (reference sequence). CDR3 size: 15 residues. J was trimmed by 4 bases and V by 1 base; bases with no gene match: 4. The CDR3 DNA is TGTGCCAGCAGTTTATACCTAGCGGTTTACAATGAGCAGTTCTTC. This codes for CASSLYLAVYNEQFF.

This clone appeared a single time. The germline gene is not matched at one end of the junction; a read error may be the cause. The chain's CDR3 is CVSSRSGSVDTQYF. DNA for the CDR3: TGTGTCAGCAGCCGTAGCGGGTCGGTGGATACGCAGTATTTT. This chain connects TRBV3-1 (or the pseudogene TRBV3-2) to TRBJ2-3; 7 bases align to TRBD2. CDR1 and CDR2 (germline): LGHDT, YNNKEL (reference sequence). The CDR3 spans 14 residues.

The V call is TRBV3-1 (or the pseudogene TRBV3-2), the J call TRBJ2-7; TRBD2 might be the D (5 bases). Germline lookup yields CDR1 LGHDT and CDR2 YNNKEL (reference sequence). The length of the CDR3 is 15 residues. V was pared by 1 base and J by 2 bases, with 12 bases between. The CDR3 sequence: CASSQAAGDAYEQYF. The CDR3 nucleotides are TGTGCCAGCAGCCAAGCGGCGGGCGATGCCTACGAGCAGTACTTC.

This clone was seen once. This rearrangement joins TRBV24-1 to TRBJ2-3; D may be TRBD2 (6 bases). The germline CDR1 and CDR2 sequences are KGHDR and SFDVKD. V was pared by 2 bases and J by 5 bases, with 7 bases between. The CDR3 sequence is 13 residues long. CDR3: CATSDWGEDTQYF. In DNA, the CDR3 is TGTGCCACCAGTGATTGGGGGGAAGATACGCAGTATTTT.

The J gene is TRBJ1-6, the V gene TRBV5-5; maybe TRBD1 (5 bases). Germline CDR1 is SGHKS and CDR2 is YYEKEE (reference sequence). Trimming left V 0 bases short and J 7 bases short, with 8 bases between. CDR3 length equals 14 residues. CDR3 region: CASSLAGRNSPLHF. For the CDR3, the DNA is TGTGCCAGCAGCTTGGCAGGGAGGAATTCACCCCTCCACTTT.

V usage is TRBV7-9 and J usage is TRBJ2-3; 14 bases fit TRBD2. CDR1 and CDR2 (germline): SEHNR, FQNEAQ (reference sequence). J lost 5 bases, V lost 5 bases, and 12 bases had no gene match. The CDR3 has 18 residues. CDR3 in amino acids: CASSQPAGTSGSGDTQYF. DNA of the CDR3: TGTGCCAGCAGCCAGCCCGCCGGGACTAGCGGGAGTGGAGATACGCAGTATTTT.

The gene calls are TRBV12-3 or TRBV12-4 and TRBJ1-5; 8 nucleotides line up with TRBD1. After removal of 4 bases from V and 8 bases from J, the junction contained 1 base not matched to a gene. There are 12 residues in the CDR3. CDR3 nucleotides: TGTGCCAGCAGTTCGGACAGGGAGCCCCAGCATTTT. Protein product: CASSSDREPQHF.

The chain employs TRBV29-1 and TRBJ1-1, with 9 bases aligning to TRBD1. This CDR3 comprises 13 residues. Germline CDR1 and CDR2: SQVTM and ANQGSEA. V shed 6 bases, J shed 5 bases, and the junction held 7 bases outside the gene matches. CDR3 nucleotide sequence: TGCAGCGTAGCTGACAGGGGGGGGACTGAAGCTTTCTTT. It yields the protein CSVADRGGTEAFF. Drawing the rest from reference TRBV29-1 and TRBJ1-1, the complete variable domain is SAVISQKPSRDICQRGTSLTIQCQVDSQVTMMFWYRQQPGQSLTLIATANQGSEATYESGFVIDKFPISRPNLTFSTLTVSNMSPEDSSIYLCSVADRGGTEAFFGQGTRLTVV.

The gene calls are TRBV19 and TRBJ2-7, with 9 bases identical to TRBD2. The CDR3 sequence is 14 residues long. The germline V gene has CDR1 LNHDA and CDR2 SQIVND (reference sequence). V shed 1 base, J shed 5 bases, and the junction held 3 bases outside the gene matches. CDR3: CASSIGLAVHEQYF. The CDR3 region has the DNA TGTGCCAGTAGTATAGGACTAGCGGTCCACGAGCAGTACTTC.

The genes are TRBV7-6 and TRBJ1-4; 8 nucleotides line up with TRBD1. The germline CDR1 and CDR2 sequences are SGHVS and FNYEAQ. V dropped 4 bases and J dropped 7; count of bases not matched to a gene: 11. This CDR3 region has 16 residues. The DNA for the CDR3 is TGTGCCAGCAGCTCGGACCCCAGGGGGCGCGGTGAAAAACTGTTTTTT. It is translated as CASSSDPRGRGEKLFF.

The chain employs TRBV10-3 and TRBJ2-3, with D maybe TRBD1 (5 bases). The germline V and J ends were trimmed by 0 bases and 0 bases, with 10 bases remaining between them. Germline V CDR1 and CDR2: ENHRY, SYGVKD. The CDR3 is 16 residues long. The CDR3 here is CAISESGPTSTDTQYF. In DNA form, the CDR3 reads TGTGCCATCAGTGAGTCGGGGCCGACTAGCACAGATACGCAGTATTTT.

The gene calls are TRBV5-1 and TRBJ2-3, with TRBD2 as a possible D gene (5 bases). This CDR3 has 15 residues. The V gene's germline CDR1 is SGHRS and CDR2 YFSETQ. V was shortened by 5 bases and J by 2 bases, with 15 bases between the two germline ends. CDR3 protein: CASRDSPSLTDTQYF. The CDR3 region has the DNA TGCGCCAGCAGGGACTCCCCTAGCCTCACAGATACGCAGTATTTT.

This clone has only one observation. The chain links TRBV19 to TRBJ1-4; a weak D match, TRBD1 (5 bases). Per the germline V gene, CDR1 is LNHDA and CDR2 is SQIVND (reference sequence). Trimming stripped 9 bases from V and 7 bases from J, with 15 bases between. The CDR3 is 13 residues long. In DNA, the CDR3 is TGTGCCAGGCGGACACGGGCGAGTGAAAAACTGTTTTTT. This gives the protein CARRTRASEKLFF.

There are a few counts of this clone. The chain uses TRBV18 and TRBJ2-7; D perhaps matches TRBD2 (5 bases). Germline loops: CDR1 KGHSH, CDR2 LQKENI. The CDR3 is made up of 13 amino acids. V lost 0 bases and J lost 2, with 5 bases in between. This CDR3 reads CASSPPGAYEQYF. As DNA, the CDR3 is TGTGCCAGCTCACCACCGGGAGCCTACGAGCAGTACTTC. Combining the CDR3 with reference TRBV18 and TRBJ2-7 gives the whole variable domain NAGVMQNPRHLVRRRGQEARLRCSPMKGHSHVYWYRQLPEEGLKFMVYLQKENIIDESGMPKERFSAEFPKEGPSILRIQQVVRGDSAAYFCASSPPGAYEQYFGPGTRLTVT.